This record concerns one TCR beta chain sequence. The time point denotes: patch test 3, about 24 weeks after DPC sensitization. As for treatment: therapeutic diphenylcyclopropenone sensitization with weekly scalp DPC. Unseparated into fractions, whole blood served as the source from which total RNA was extracted. The data belong to a study of human T cells and chemical hapten exposure. This CDR3 contains 15 residues. The germline gives CDR1 SGHTA, CDR2 FQGTGA. V was clipped by 5 bases and J by 2 bases, with 13 bases between them. Each CDR3 protein gets one entry after TCRdb re-called the RACE reads with MiXCR. The sample carries 40,000 or so distinct CDR3 sequences, roughly 13% recorded once.

The material was whole blood, obtained in connection with sensitization to the hapten diphenylcyclopropenone (DPC). This receptor was obtained from a woman in her forties with alopecia areata. Some clones in this sample may be carry-over from other donors' samples. This chain uses TRBV7-3 with TRBJ2-1, with D perhaps TRBD1 (5 bases). The CDR3 sequence: CASSGYTGPYNEQFF. The CDR3 DNA sequence: TGTGCCAGCAGCGGCTACACAGGCCCCTACAATGAGCAGTTCTTC.